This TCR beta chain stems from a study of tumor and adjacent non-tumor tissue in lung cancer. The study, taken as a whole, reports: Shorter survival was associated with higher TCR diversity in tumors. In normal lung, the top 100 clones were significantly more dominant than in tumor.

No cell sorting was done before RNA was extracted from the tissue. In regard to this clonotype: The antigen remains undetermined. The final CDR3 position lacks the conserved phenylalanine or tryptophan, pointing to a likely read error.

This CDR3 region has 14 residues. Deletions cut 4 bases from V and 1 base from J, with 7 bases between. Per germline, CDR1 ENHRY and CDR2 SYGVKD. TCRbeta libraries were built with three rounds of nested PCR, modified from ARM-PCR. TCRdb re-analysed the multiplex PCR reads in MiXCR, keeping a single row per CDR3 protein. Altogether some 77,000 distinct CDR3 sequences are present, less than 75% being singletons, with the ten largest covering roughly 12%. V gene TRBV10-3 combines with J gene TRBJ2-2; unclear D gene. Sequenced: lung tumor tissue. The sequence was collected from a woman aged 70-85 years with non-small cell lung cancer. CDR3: CAISVVRNTGELFL. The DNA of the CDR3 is TGTGCCATCAGTGTAGTAAGGAACACCGGGGAGCTGTTTTTA.